This T cell receptor (beta chain) was found in a study of patients and donors after allogeneic stem cell transplantation. Each CDR3 protein is one row after TCRdb ran MiXCR on the RT-PCR reads. The sample lists around 27,000 distinct CDR3 sequences, 7% to 8.5% occurring once. This clonotype was seen a handful of times. Sequences were obtained from blood, either unsorted or a sorted T cell fraction (not recorded which). This TCR was sampled from a human donor who was either an allogeneic HSCT recipient or a stem cell or donor lymphocyte infusion donor (not recorded which). It is not recorded whose cells these are; they may come from a transplant donor.

CDR3 DNA: TGTGCCAGCAGCCCCCCTTTCCGGGACAGGGGGTCAGATACGCAGTATTTT. It specifies CASSPPFRDRGSDTQYF. The chain couples TRBV7-9 to TRBJ2-3, with TRBD1 matching over 11 bases. Germline lookup yields CDR1 SEHNR and CDR2 FQNEAQ (reference sequence). Trimming took 5 bases from V and 4 from J; bases not matched to a gene: 11. This CDR3 comprises 17 residues.